These 2 T cell receptor beta chains were sequenced from one sample in a study of blood T cell repertoires in COVID-19. Clones were sequenced by immunoSEQ multiplex PCR, and TCRdb holds only the in-frame ones, with some missing. The data show some 390,000 clones, with around nine tenths seen just once and around 1.5% held by the top ten. The specimen sequenced was peripheral blood. The receptors derive from a woman aged 35 to 49 with COVID-19, enrolled during active disease.

This clone was observed a single time. V and J are TRBV7-2 and TRBJ2-1; TRBD2 agrees at 8 bases. The CDR3 totals 14 residues. Germline V gene data show CDR1 as SGHTA and CDR2 as FQGNSA. V lost 7 bases, J lost 4 bases, and 6 bases stayed unmatched. The CDR3 nucleotides read TGTGCCAGCAAGACGGGGGGGTTTTACAATGAGCAGTTCTTC. It translates to CASKTGGFYNEQFF.

The CDR3: CASSPGGRAHNEQFF. As DNA, the CDR3 is TGTGCCAGCAGCCCAGGTGGGCGGGCGCACAATGAGCAGTTCTTC. The chain joins TRBV11-3 to TRBJ2-1, with a possible D match to TRBD2 (5 bases). Germline assignment: CDR1 SGHNT and CDR2 YENEEA. The V end was cut by 5 bases, the J end by 5 bases, with 16 bases between. The CDR3 totals 15 residues.